The sequence of this T cell receptor beta chain was determined in a study of T cells expressing NK-cell markers. Study-level findings and limits: NKG2C+ dominant clonotype frequencies in over 5 donors were about 1.0-8% of CD8+ T cells.

TCRdb re-called the 5' RACE reads and gives one entry per CDR3 protein, without DNA. The sample table sets out over 150,000 distinct CDR3 sequences. About this clonotype itself: As yet, its antigen is unknown.

The CDR3 length is 15 residues. CDR1 and CDR2 (germline): SGHRS, YFSETQ. The source is a man aged 18-69 years in good health. Sequencing was carried out using blood T cells: a sorted CD56 or NKG2C T cell subset, CD4+ or CD8+ T cells, or bulk PBMC T cells (not recorded which). J is TRBJ1-1 and V is TRBV5-1; the TRBD1 assignment by TCRdb is unverifiable without DNA. The CDR3 here is CASSVRQGAVTEAFF.